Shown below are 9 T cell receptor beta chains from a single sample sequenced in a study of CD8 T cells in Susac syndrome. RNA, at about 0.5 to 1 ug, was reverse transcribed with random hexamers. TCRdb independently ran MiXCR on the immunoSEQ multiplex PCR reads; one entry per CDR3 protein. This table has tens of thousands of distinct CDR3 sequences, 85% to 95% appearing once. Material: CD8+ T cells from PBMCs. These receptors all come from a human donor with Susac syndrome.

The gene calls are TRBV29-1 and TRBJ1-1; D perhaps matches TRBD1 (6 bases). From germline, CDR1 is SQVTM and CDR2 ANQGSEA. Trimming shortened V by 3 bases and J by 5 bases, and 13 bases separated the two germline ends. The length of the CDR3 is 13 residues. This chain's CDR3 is CSVDTGGETEAFF. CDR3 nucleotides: TGCAGCGTTGATACCGGGGGCGAGACTGAAGCTTTCTTT.

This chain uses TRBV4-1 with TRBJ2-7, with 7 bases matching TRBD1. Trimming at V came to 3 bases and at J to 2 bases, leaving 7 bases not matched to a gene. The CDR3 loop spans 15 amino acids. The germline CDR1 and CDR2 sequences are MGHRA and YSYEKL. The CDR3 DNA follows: TGCGCCAGCAGCCAGGGGGACAGTTGGCCCTACGAGCAGTACTTC. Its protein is CASSQGDSWPYEQYF.

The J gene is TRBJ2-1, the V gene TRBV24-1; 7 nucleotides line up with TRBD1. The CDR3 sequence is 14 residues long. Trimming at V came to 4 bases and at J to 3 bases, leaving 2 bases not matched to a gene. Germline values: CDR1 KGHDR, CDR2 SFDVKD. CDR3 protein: CATSEGDSYNEQFF. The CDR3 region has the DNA TGTGCCACCAGTGAGGGGGACAGCTACAATGAGCAGTTCTTC.

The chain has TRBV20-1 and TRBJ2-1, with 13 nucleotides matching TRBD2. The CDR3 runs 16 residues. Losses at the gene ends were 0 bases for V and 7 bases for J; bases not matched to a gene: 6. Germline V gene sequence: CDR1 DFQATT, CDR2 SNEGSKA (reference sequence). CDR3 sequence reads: CSARDPGTSGMNEQFF. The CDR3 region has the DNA TGCAGTGCTAGAGACCCCGGGACTAGCGGGATGAATGAGCAGTTCTTC.

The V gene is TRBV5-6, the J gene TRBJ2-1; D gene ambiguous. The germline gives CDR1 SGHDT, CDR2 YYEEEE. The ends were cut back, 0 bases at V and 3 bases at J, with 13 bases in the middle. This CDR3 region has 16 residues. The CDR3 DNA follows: TGTGCCAGCAGCTTGGACTTAAGTCGACTCTACAATGAGCAGTTCTTC. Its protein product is CASSLDLSRLYNEQFF.

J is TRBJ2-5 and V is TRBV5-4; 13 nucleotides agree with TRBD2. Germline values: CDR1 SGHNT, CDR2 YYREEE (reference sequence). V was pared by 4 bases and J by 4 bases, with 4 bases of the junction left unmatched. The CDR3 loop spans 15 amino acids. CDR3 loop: CASSPGLAGTETQYF. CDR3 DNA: TGTGCCAGCAGCCCGGGACTAGCGGGAACAGAGACCCAGTACTTC.

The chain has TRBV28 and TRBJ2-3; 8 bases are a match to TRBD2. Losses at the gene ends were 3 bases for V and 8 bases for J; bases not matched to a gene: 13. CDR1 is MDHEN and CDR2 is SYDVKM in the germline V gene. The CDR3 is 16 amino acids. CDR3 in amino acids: CASSLPTSGGPVTQYF. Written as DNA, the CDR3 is TGTGCCAGCAGTTTGCCCACGTCGGGAGGGCCGGTTACGCAGTATTTT.

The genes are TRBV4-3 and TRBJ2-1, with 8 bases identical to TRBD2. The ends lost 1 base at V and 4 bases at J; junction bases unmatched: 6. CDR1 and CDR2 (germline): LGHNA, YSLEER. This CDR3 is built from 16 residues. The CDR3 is CASSQVTGGVYNEQFF. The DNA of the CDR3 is TGCGCCAGCAGCCAAGTCACGGGAGGGGTTTACAATGAGCAGTTCTTC.

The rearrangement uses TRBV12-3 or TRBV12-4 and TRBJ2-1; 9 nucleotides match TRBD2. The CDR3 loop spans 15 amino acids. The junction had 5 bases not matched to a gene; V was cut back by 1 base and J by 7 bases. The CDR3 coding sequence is TGTGCCAGCAGTTTAGGTAGCGGGAGAATAAATGAGCAGTTCTTC. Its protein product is CASSLGSGRINEQFF.